Given below is one TCR beta chain in context. The record originates from a study of technical replicates of blood from a few donors. The CDR3 spans 14 residues. Germline CDR1 reads MDHEN; CDR2 reads SYDVKM. The J segment lost 4 bases and the V segment lost 5 bases, leaving 6 bases of the junction unmatched. Some clones are missing from TCRdb's copy, which holds only in-frame ones; the method was immunoSEQ multiplex PCR. Here the sample spans almost 90,000 clones, approximately 94% being singletons. This sequence was found in a human donor in good health. Input material: T cells isolated from PBMCs. This sequence joins TRBV28 and TRBJ1-1; 8 nucleotides line up with TRBD1. The CDR3 loop reads CASSPTGAPTEAFF. The CDR3 nucleotides are TGTGCCAGCAGTCCGACAGGGGCGCCCACTGAAGCTTTCTTT.